The present entry profiles one TCR beta chain with its context. What it binds is unknown. Method: immunoSEQ multiplex PCR; TCRdb's copy keeps in-frame clones and lacks some. The table lists under 150,000 clones, 75% to 95% of them singletons. The data are from a study of T cell responses to AZD1222 COVID-19 vaccine. The CDR3 has 17 residues. Germline assignment: CDR1 SGHNT and CDR2 YYREEE (reference sequence). The germline V and J ends were trimmed by 1 base and 1 base, with 17 bases remaining between them. Study findings and constraints: Regions 160-218 and 743-854 dominated among vaccine-associated CD4 TCRs spanning spike. Scientists sampled the repertoires only once the peak T cell response had passed. Spike-specific TCR breadth and depth were elevated following two AZD1222 doses.

This TCR was sampled from an adult who received the AZD1222 COVID-19 vaccine. The sequences come from peripheral blood, collected 28 days after the second AZD1222 dose. The chain recombines TRBV5-4 with TRBJ1-1; a weak D match, TRBD1 (5 bases). CDR3: CASSLKGNVKENTEAFF. CDR3 nucleotide sequence: TGTGCCAGCAGCTTGAAGGGGAACGTAAAAGAGAACACTGAAGCTTTCTTT.